The clone carrying this TCR beta chain was observed a few times. This specimen includes other DNA sequences encoding the same CDR3. This entry belongs to a study of sequential checkpoint blockade in melanoma. This sample's treatment: randomized to nivolumab then ipilimumab (arm A) or the reverse (arm B). DNA-damaging chemotherapy had not been given to any patient beforehand. This table comes from immunoSEQ multiplex PCR, and its TCRdb copy is limited to in-frame clones, with some not included. Among about 35,000 clones listed, 80% to 90% were seen once. V was pared by 2 bases and J by 1 base, with 9 bases between. Germline V gene data show CDR1 as SNHLY and CDR2 as FYNNEI. The CDR3 has 15 residues.

The material was CD8+ T cells sorted from blood (inferred from file names), obtained from a patient given nivolumab and ipilimumab in sequence. The chain employs TRBV2 and TRBJ1-5, with D perhaps matching TRBD1 (5 bases). The origin of this receptor is a human donor with melanoma. CDR3 bases: TGTGCCAGCAGTGAACTGGGGCGAAGCAATCAGCCCCAGCATTTT. This sequence encodes CASSELGRSNQPQHF.